Presented here are 7 T cell receptor beta chains from one specimen sequenced in a study of blood T cell repertoires in COVID-19. Generated by immunoSEQ multiplex PCR, the TCRdb table keeps only in-frame clones and is missing some. The table lists around 120,000 clones, over 80% of them singletons. The source material was peripheral blood. The origin of the receptors is a woman in her seventies with acute or convalescent COVID-19.

The CDR3 DNA reads as TGTGCCAGCAGCGTAGATTTAGGGGTCGACGAGCAGTACTTC. This codes for CASSVDLGVDEQYF. This chain connects TRBV9 to TRBJ2-7, with D maybe TRBD1 (5 bases). CDR1 and CDR2 (germline): SGDLS, YYNGEE. The CDR3 is made up of 14 amino acids. V lost 0 bases to trimming and J lost 5 bases, with 12 bases between them.

The chain links TRBV20-1 to TRBJ1-6, with TRBD1 matching over 7 bases. Germline values: CDR1 DFQATT, CDR2 SNEGSKA (reference sequence). V shed 3 bases and J 7 bases; nucleotides not matched to a gene: 6. This CDR3 has 14 amino acids. CDR3 nucleotide sequence: TGCAGTGCTAGTACCGGGACAGCGAATTCACCCCTCCACTTT. Translating it yields CSASTGTANSPLHF.

This chain uses TRBV6-2 or TRBV6-3 with TRBJ1-1; 7 nucleotides agree with TRBD1. J lost 3 bases, V lost 4 bases, and 2 bases had no gene match. This CDR3 is built from 13 residues. CDR1 is MNHEY, CDR2 SVGEGT, per germline. The CDR3 reads CASSWDSYTEAFF. The CDR3 DNA reads as TGTGCCAGCAGTTGGGACAGTTACACTGAAGCTTTCTTT.

This chain links TRBV4-1 with TRBJ1-2; 9 bases are shared with TRBD1. The CDR3 has 16 residues. J gave up 7 bases and V 4 bases, and 13 bases lay outside the gene matches. Germline lookup yields CDR1 MGHRA and CDR2 YSYEKL. The CDR3: CASSPPNRGPASGYTF. DNA for the CDR3: TGCGCCAGCAGCCCCCCCAACAGGGGGCCTGCTAGTGGCTACACCTTC.

The chain joins TRBV2 to TRBJ1-5; TRBD1 might be the D (5 bases). Germline V gene lookup returns CDR1 SNHLY and CDR2 FYNNEI. The ends were cut back, 5 bases at V and 2 bases at J, with 13 bases in the middle. The CDR3 has 15 residues. CDR3 sequence reads: CASSLQGVGNQPQHF. Written as DNA, the CDR3 is TGTGCCAGCAGTTTACAAGGGGTCGGCAATCAGCCCCAGCATTTT.

The V call is TRBV3-1 (or the pseudogene TRBV3-2), the J call TRBJ2-1; 9 bases map to TRBD2. V shed 1 base and J 0 bases; nucleotides not matched to a gene: 4. There are 17 residues in the CDR3. From germline, CDR1 is LGHDT and CDR2 YNNKEL (reference sequence). Here the CDR3 reads CASSQVLRGGSYNEQFF. CDR3 coding DNA: TGTGCCAGCAGCCAAGTTTTGCGGGGGGGCTCCTACAATGAGCAGTTCTTC.

This chain links TRBV9 with TRBJ1-1, with D unresolved. V dropped 0 bases and J dropped 1 base, with 7 bases sitting between them. Germline V gene lookup returns CDR1 SGDLS and CDR2 YYNGEE. CDR3 length: 14 amino acids. CDR3: CASSVAQTNTEAFF. The CDR3 nucleotides read TGTGCCAGCAGCGTAGCACAGACGAACACTGAAGCTTTCTTT.